Listed below are T cell receptor beta chains from one sample, sequenced in a study of OX40 agonist ivuxolimab in advanced cancers. TCRdb's table, derived via immunoSEQ multiplex PCR, lists solely in-frame clones and lacks some. The sample lists some 76,000 clones; nearly 85% were seen once. This specimen was CD4+ or CD8+ T cells sorted from blood, taken in a trial of the OX40 agonist ivuxolimab. These receptors were obtained from an adult with an advanced solid tumor such as melanoma, head and neck, liver or kidney cancer. Both conserved end residues are part of each CDR3. The order of the fields is clone size, V gene, D gene, J gene, CDR3 DNA, CDR3 protein. D genes are given only for firm matches. Expanded clones are given a class, and other clones once, few, many or no size at all.

>-|TRBV14|-|TRBJ2-1
TGTGCCAGCAGCCAAGAACAGCACAATGAGCAGTTCTTC
CASSQEQHNEQFF
>-|TRBV7-2|TRBD2|TRBJ2-7
TGTGCCAGCAGCTTGGTGGCTAGCGGGACCTACGAGCAGTACTTC
CASSLVASGTYEQYF
>-|TRBV19|TRBD1|TRBJ2-3
TGTGCCAGTAGTATGGGACAGGGACCAGATACGCAGTATTTT
CASSMGQGPDTQYF
>few|TRBV28|-|TRBJ2-7
TGTGCCAGCCGGCAGCCACTTTCCTACGAGCAGTACTTC
CASRQPLSYEQYF
>few|TRBV18|TRBD2|TRBJ2-6
TGTGCCAGCTCACCACCGAGACTAGCGGGGTCCGGGGCCAACGTCCTGACTTTC
CASSPPRLAGSGANVLTF
>-|TRBV2|TRBD1|TRBJ2-3
TGTGCCAGCGGCGGGGACAGGGGGGATACGCAGTATTTT
CASGGDRGDTQYF
>-|TRBV19|-|TRBJ1-5
TGTGCCAGTAGTATCCAACCCCTGTTTCAGTGGGGTCAGCCCCAGCATTTT
CASSIQPLFQWGQPQHF
>-|TRBV2|-|TRBJ2-7
TGTGCCAGCTCGGACCCAGTCCTAACCCCTCAAAAAGTTTGGGAGTACTTC
CASSDPVLTPQKVWEYF
>-|TRBV27|TRBD1|TRBJ2-7
TGTGCCAGCAGTTATTGGACAGGGGGGGCCCACGAGCAGTACTTC
CASSYWTGGAHEQYF
>-|TRBV5-4|-|TRBJ1-1
TGTGCCAGCACCCTGGGGGTTTCGAACACTGAAGCTTTCTTT
CASTLGVSNTEAFF
>-|TRBV7-9|TRBD1|TRBJ1-4
TGTGCCAGCAGCGAGGCAGGGGGCGTTGAAAAACTGTTTTTT
CASSEAGGVEKLFF
>once|TRBV11-2|TRBD1|TRBJ1-2
TGTGCCAGCAGCTTAGCCCGACAGGGGAAGAACACCTTC
CASSLARQGKNTF
>-|TRBV6-1|-|TRBJ1-1
TGTGCCAGCAGTGAACTAAGGGCTTTCTTT
CASSELRAFF
>-|TRBV9|TRBD2|TRBJ2-1
TGTGCCAGCAGCGTAGAAGCGGGAACATACAATGAGCAGTTCTTC
CASSVEAGTYNEQFF
>few|TRBV19|TRBD2|TRBJ2-1
TGTGCCAGTAGTATAGAGGGGACTAGCGGGATAGATAATGAGCAGTTCTTC
CASSIEGTSGIDNEQFF
>-|TRBV11-2|-|TRBJ1-1
TGTGCCAGCAGCTACCTCACGGGGACTGAAGCTTTCTTT
CASSYLTGTEAFF
>-|TRBV7-7|-|TRBJ2-5
TGTGCTAGCAGCTTGGGGACTGCCGGAGAGACCCAGTACTTC
CASSLGTAGETQYF
>-|TRBV11-2|TRBD2|TRBJ2-7
TGTGCCAGCAGCCCTCTAGCGGGTCCGACCTACGAGCAGTACTTC
CASSPLAGPTYEQYF